Listed below are T cell receptor beta chains from one sample, sequenced in a study of T cell changes during pregnancy in multiple sclerosis. The table came from immunoSEQ multiplex PCR; TCRdb's copy has only in-frame clones and leaves some out. The sample carries 20,000 to 25,000 clones, roughly 90% recorded once. Sequenced here: CD8+ T cells from peripheral blood mononuclear cells, sampled after pregnancy. The origin of the receptors is a female donor with multiple sclerosis, enrolled in a pregnancy study. The CDR3 runs from the conserved cysteine through the conserved F or W. D genes are given only for firm matches. The size entry is marked missing in some rows and otherwise reads once, few, many or a size class.

V gene	D gene	J gene	clone size	CDR3 DNA	CDR3 protein
TRBV10-3	TRBD2	TRBJ2-1	-	TGTGCCATCAGTGAGTCTCGTAGGACTAGCGGGAGATGGGGCGATGATGAGCAGTTCTTC	CAISESRRTSGRWGDDEQFF
TRBV9	-	TRBJ2-1	-	TGTGCCAGCAGCGTAGCTGATGAGCAGTTCTTC	CASSVADEQFF
TRBV5-1	-	TRBJ2-1	-	TGCGCCAGCAGCTTGGGGCAGGGTTTCCTACTAGAGCAGTTCTTC	CASSLGQGFLLEQFF
TRBV12-2	-	TRBJ2-3	-	TGTGCAAGTCGCTTAGCGAACGAAGCACTGAGCAACACAGATACGCAGTATTTT	CASRLANEALSNTDTQYF
TRBV4-1	-	TRBJ2-5	-	TGCGCCAGCAGCGCACAGGGAGAAGAGACCCAGTACTTC	CASSAQGEETQYF
TRBV6-6	-	TRBJ2-7	-	TGTGCCAGCAGTTACGAGACTGACTATGAGTCCGAGCAGTACTTC	CASSYETDYESEQYF
TRBV29-1	TRBD2	TRBJ2-1	-	TGCAGCGTTGAGACTAGCGGGAGGGCCGGGTCCAATGAGCAGTTCTTC	CSVETSGRAGSNEQFF
TRBV4-3	-	TRBJ2-7	-	TGCGCCAGCAGCCAAACCCGGGACTTAGACTACTACGAGCAGTACTTC	CASSQTRDLDYYEQYF
TRBV11-2	TRBD2	TRBJ2-7	-	TGTGCCAGCAGCTTCGGGACTAGCTACGAGCAGTACTTC	CASSFGTSYEQYF
TRBV7-2	-	TRBJ1-1	-	TGTGCCAGCAGCTTAGATCCAGGGTGGACTGAAGCTTTCTTT	CASSLDPGWTEAFF
TRBV19	-	TRBJ2-4	-	TGTGCCAGTAGAGGGCGGGTGTCACTAGCCAAAAACATTCAGTACTTC	CASRGRVSLAKNIQYF
TRBV28	-	TRBJ1-5	-	TGTGCCAGCAGTCTGCTAGAAAGCAATCAGCCCCAGCATTTT	CASSLLESNQPQHF
TRBV9	-	TRBJ2-1	once	TGTGCCAGCAGCCTCCCCGACTTGGCAGAAGTTCCGCAGTTCTTC	CASSLPDLAEVPQFF